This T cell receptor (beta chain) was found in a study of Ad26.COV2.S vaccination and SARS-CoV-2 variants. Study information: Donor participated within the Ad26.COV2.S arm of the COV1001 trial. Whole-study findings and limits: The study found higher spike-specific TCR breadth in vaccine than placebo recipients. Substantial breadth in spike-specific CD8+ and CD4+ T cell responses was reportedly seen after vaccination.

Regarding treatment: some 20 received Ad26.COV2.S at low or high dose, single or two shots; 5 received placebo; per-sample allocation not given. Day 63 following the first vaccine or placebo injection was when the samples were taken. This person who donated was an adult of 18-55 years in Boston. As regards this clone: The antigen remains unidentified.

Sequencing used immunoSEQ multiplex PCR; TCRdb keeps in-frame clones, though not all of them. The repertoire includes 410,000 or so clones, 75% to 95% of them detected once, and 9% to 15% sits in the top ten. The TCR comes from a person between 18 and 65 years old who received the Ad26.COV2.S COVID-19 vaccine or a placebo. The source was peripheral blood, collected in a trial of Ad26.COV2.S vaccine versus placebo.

The CDR3 reads CASSSTGGLAGGTSYNEQFF. CDR3 coding DNA: TGTGCCAGCAGCAGTACGGGAGGACTAGCGGGAGGAACCTCCTACAATGAGCAGTTCTTC. This sequence joins TRBV14 and TRBJ2-1; TRBD2 matches at 14 bases. Germline V CDR1 and CDR2: SGHDN, FVKESK. The V gene end was trimmed by 5 bases and the J gene end by 0 bases; junction bases not matched to a gene: 12. The CDR3 loop spans 20 amino acids. Complete variable domain (other parts from reference TRBV14 and TRBJ2-1): EAGVTQFPSHSVIEKGQTVTLRCDPISGHDNLYWYRRVMGKEIKFLLHFVKESKQDESGMPNNRFLAERTGGTYSTLKVQPAELEDSGVYFCASSSTGGLAGGTSYNEQFFGPGTRLTVL.